This T cell receptor (beta chain) was identified in a study of T cells in Graves' hyperthyroidism and ophthalmopathy. Study observations and caveats: Most expanded thyroid clonotypes above 0.001 also appeared in blood.

RNA transcripts were the template for amplifying TCR beta CDR3 regions. Primed by the HTBI set, a first-round RT-PCR was run on the TCR CDR3. MiXCR was run by TCRdb on the multiplex PCR reads, yielding one entry per CDR3 protein. The data show about 580,000 distinct CDR3 sequences, approximately 15% seen once. The V and J ends lost 8 bases and 4 bases, in that order; junction bases with no gene match: 8. This CDR3 comprises 16 residues. The V gene's germline CDR1 is ENHRY and CDR2 SYGVKD. Using approximately 10 ml of fresh peripheral blood, PBMCs were prepared. This clonotype was recorded many times. The antigen is unknown.

This TCR was sampled from a woman aged 30 to 39 with Graves' hyperthyroidism that later progressed to Graves' ophthalmopathy. Material: blood. The V call is TRBV10-3, the J call TRBJ2-1, with TRBD2 matching 13 bases. The CDR3, as DNA: TGTGCCATCGCTGGGACTAGCGGGACCCTTTACAATGAGCAGTTCTTC. It yields the protein CAIAGTSGTLYNEQFF.